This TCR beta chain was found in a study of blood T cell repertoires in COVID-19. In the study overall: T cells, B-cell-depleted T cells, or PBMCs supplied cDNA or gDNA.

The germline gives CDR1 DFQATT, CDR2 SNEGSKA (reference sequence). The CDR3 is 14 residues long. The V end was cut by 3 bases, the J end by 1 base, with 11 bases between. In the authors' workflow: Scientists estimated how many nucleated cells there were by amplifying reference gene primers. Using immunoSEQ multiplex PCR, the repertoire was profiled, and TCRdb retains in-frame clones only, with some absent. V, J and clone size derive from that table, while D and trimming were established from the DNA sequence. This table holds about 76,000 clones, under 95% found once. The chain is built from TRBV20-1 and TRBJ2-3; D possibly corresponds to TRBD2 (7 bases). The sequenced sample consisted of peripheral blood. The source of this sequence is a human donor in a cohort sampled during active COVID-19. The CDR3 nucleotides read TGCAGTGCTAGTACCGGGGGGCGCACAGATACGCAGTATTTT. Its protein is CSASTGGRTDTQYF.